This T cell receptor beta chain was observed in a study of cytomegalovirus exposure and HLA in healthy donors. Donors had nominal health at sampling but likely had unrecorded immune exposures. Vbeta (60) and Jbeta (13) primers were used in the PCR. Produced via immunoSEQ multiplex PCR; TCRdb's table is partial and in-frame only. The repertoire holds 50,000 or so clones, roughly 76% seen once, with about 3% in the top ten. Study-level findings and limits: Earlier analysis yielded a pattern in which most TCR beta V segments were productive about 87% or about 30% of the time.

The germline V gene has CDR1 SGHAT and CDR2 FQNNGV. CDR3 length: 16 residues. In the case of this clone: The antigen is not known.

This TCR derives from a middle-aged woman in good health and CMV-seropositive. The genes are TRBV11-2 and TRBJ2-5; maybe TRBD1 (6 bases). Gene TRBJ2-7 matches the end of the DNA better, so the J call may be wrong. The sample consisted of PBMCs. CDR3 loop: CASSRLRGRGGHEQYF. The CDR3 region has the DNA TGTGCCAGCAGCCGCTTGCGCGGACGTGGGGGCCACGAGCAGTACTTC.